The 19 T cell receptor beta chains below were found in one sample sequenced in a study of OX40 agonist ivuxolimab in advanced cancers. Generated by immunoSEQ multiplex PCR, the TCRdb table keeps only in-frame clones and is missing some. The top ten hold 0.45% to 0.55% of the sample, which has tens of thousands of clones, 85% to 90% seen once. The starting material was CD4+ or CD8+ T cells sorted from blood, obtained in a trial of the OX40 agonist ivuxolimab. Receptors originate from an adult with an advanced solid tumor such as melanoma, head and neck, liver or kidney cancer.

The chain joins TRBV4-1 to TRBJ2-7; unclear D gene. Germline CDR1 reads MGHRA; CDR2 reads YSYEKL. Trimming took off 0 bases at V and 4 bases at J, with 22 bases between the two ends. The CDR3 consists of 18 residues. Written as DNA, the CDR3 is TGCGCCAGCAGCCAAGATTTGCTACTAAGAGAGTTGTCTTACGAGCAGTACTTC. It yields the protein CASSQDLLLRELSYEQYF.

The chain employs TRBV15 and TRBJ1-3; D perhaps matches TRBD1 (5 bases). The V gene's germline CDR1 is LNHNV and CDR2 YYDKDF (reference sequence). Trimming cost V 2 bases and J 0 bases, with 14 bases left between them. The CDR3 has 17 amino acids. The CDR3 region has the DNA TGTGCCACCAGCAGATCGGGGACGGTGAACTCTGGAAACACCATATATTTT. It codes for CATSRSGTVNSGNTIYF.

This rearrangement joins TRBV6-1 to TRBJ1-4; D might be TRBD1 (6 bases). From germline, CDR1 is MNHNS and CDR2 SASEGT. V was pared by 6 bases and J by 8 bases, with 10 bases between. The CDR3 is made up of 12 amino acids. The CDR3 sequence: CASSRTVEKLFF. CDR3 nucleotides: TGTGCCAGCAGCAGGACAGTGGAAAAACTGTTTTTT.

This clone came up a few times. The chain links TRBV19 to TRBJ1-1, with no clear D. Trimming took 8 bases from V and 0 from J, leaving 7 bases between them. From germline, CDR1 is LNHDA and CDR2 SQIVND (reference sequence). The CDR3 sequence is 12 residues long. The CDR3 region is CASGRLNTEAFF. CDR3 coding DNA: TGTGCCAGTGGAAGGTTGAACACTGAAGCTTTCTTT.

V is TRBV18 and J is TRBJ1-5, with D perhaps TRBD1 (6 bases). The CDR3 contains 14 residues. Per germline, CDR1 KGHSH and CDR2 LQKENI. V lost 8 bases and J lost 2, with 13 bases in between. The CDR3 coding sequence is TGTGCCAGCGAACAGGGCGGCGGCAATCAGCCCCAGCATTTT. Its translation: CASEQGGGNQPQHF.

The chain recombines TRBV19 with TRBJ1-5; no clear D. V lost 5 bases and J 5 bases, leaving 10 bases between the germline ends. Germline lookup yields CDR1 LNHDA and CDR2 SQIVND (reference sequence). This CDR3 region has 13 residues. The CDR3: CASSQDRYQPQHF. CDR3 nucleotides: TGTGCCAGTAGTCAAGACCGATATCAGCCCCAGCATTTT.

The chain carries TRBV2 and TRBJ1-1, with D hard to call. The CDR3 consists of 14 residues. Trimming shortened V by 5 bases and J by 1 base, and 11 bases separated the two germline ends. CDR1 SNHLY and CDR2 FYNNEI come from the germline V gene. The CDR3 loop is CASSLDGGNTEAFF. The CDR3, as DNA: TGTGCCAGCAGTTTAGACGGAGGGAACACTGAAGCTTTCTTT.

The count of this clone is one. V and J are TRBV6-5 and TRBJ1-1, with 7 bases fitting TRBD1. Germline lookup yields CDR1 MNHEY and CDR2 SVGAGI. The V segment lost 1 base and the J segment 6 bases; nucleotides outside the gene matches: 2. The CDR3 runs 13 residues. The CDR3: CASSYYRGSEAFF. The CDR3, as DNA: TGTGCCAGCAGTTACTACAGGGGCTCTGAAGCTTTCTTT.

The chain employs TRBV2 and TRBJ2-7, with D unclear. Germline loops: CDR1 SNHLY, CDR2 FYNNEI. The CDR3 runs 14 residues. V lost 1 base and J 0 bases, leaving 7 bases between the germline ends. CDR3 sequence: CASSEEAPSYEQYF. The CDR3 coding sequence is TGTGCCAGCAGTGAAGAGGCCCCCTCCTACGAGCAGTACTTC.

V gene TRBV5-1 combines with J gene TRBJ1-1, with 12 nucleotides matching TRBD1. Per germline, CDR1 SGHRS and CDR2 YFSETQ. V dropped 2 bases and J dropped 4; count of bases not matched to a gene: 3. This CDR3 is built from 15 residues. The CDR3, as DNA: TGCGCCAGCAGCTTAGGGACAGGGGGCATCACTGAAGCTTTCTTT. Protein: CASSLGTGGITEAFF. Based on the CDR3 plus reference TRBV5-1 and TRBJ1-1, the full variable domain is KAGVTQTPRYLIKTRGQQVTLSCSPISGHRSVSWYQQTPGQGLQFLFEYFSETQRNKGNFPGRFSGRQFSNSRSEMNVSTLELGDSALYLCASSLGTGGITEAFFGQGTRLTVV.

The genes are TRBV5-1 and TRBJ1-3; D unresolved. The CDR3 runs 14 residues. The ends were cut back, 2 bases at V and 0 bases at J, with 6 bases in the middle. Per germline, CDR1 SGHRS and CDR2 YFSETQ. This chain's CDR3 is CASSFSYSGNTIYF. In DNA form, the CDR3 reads TGCGCCAGCAGCTTCAGCTACTCTGGAAACACCATATATTTT.

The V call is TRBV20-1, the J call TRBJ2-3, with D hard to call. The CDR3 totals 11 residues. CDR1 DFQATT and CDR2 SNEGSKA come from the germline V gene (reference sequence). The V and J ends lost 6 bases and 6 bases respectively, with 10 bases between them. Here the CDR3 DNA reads TGCAGTGCCCCCTCTGGGGATACGCAGTATTTT. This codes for CSAPSGDTQYF.

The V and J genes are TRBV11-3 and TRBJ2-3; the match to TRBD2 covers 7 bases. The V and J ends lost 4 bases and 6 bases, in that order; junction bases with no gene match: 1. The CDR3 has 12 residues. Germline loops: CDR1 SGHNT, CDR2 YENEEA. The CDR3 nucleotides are TGTGCCAGCAGCTGGGGAGGGGATACGCAGTATTTT. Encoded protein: CASSWGGDTQYF.

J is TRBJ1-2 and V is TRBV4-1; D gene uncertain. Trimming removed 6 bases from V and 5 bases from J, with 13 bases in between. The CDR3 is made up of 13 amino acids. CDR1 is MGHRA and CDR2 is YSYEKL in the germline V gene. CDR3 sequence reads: CASRPMAGYGYTF. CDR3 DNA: TGCGCCAGCAGACCGATGGCGGGGTATGGCTACACCTTC.

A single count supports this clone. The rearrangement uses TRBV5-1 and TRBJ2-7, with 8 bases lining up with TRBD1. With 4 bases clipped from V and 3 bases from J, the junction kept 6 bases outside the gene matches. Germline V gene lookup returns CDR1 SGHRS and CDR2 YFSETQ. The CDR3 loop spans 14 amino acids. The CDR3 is CASSLTGDVYEQYF. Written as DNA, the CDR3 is TGCGCCAGCAGCCTGACAGGGGACGTCTACGAGCAGTACTTC.

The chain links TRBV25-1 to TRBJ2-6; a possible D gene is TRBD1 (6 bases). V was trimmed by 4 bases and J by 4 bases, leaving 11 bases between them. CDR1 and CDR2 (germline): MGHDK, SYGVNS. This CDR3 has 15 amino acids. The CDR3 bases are TGTGCCAGCAGTGCCACAGGGCAAGGGGCCAACGTCCTGACTTTC. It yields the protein CASSATGQGANVLTF. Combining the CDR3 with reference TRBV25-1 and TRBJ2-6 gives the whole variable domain EADIYQTPRYLVIGTGKKITLECSQTMGHDKMYWYQQDPGMELHLIHYSYGVNSTEKGDLSSESTVSRIRTEHFPLTLESARPSHTSQYLCASSATGQGANVLTFGAGSRLTVL.

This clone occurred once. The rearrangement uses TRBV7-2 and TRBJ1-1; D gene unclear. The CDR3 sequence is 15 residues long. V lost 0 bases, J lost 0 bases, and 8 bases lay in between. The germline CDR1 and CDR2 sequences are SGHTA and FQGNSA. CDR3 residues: CASSLAVGLNTEAFF. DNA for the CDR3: TGTGCCAGCAGCTTAGCGGTCGGGCTGAACACTGAAGCTTTCTTT.

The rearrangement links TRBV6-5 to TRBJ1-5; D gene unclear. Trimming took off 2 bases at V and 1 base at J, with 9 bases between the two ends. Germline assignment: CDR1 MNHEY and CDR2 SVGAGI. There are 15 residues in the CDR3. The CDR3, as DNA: TGTGCCAGCAGTTACCTGATGGGGAGCAATCAGCCCCAGCATTTT. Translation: CASSYLMGSNQPQHF.

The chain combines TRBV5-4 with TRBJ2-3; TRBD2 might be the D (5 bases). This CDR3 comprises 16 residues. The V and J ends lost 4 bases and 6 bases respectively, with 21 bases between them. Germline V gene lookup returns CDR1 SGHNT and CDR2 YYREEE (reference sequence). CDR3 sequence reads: CASSDRTGSVVDTQYF. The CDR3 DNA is TGTGCCAGCAGCGATCGGACTGGATCCGTGGTGGATACGCAGTATTTT.